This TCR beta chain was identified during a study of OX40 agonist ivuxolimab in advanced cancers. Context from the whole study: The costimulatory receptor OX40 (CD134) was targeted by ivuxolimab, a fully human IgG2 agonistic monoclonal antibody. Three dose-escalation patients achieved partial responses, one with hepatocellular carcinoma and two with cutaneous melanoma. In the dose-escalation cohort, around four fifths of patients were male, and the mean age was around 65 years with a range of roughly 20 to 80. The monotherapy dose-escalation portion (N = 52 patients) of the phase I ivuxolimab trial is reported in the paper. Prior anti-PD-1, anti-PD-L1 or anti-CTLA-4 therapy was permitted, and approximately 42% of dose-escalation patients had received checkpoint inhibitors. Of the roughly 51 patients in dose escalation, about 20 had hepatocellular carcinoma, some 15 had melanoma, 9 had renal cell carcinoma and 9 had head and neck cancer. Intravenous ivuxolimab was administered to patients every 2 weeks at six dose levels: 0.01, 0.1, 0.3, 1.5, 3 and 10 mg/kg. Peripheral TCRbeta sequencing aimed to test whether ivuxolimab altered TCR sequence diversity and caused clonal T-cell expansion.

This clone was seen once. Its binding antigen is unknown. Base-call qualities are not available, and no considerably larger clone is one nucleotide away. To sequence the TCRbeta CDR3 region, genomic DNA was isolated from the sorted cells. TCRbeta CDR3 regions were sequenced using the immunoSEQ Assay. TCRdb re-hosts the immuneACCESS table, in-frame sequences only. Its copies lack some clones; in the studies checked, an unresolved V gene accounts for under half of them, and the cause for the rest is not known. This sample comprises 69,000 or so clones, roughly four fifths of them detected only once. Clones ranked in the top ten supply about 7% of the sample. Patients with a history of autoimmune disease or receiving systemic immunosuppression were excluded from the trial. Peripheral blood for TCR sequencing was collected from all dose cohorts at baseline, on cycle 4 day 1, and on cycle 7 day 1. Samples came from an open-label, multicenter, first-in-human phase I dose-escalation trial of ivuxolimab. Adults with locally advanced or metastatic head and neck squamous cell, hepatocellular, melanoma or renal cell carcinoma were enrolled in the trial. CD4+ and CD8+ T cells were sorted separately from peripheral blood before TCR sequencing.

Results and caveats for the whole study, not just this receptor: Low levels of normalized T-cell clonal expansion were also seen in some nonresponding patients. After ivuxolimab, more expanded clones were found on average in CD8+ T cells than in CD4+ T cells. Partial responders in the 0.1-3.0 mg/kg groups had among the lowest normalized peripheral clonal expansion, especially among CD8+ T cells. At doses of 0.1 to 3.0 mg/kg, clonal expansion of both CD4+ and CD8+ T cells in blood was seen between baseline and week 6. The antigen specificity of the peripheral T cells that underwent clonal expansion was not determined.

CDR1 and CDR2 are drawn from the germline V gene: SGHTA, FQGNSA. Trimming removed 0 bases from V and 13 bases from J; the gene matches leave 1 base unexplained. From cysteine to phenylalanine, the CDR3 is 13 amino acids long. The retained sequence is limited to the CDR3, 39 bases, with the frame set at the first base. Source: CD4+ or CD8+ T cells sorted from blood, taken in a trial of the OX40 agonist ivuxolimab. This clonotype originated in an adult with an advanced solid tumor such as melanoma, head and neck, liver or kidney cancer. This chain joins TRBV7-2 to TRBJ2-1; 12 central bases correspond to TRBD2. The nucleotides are TGTGCCAGCAGCTTAGCGACTAGCGGGAGTCAGTTCTTC. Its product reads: CASSLATSGSQFF.